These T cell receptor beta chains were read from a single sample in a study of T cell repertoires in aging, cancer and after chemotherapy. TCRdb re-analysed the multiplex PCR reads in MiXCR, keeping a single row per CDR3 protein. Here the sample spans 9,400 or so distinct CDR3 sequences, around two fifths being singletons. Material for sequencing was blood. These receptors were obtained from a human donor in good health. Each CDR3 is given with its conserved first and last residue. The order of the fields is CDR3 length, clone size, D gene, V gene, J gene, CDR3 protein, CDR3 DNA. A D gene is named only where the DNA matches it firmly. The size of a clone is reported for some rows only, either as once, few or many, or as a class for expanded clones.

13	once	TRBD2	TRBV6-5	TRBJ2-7	CASRGGGTDQQYF	TGTGCCAGCCGGGGGGGAGGAACGGACCAGCAGTACTTC
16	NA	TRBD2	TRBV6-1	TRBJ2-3	CASSRLAGGQTDTQYF	TGTGCCAGCAGTCGACTAGCGGGGGGGCAGACAGATACGCAGTATTTT
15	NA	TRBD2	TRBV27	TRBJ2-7	CASSLPGLAVREQYF	TGTGCCAGCAGTTTACCGGGACTAGCGGTCCGCGAGCAGTACTTC
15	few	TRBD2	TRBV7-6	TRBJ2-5	CASRWRLAGEETQYF	TGTGCCAGCCGCTGGCGACTAGCGGGCGAAGAGACCCAGTACTTC
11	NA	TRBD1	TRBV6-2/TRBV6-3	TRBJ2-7	CASSRDREQYF	TGTGCCAGCAGTCGGGACAGGGAGCAGTACTTC
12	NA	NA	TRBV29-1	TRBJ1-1	CSVRKGGSEAFF	TGCAGCGTAAGGAAAGGGGGTTCTGAAGCTTTCTTT
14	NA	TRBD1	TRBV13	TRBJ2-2	CASRGPMDTGELFF	TGTGCCAGTAGGGGGCCAATGGACACCGGGGAGCTGTTTTTT
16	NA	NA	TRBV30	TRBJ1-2	CAWSVPGGRVRGGYTF	TGTGCCTGGAGTGTACCAGGAGGCAGGGTGAGAGGGGGCTACACCTTC
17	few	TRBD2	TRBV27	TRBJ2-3	CASTPLGLAASTDTQYF	TGTGCCAGCACCCCGTTGGGACTAGCGGCTAGCACAGATACGCAGTATTTT
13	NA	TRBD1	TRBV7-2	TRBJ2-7	CAISGGTGYEQYF	TGTGCCATCAGTGGTGGGACAGGGTACGAGCAGTACTTC
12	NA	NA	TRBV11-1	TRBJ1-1	CASSLFRDEAFF	TGTGCCAGCAGCTTATTTCGGGATGAAGCTTTCTTT
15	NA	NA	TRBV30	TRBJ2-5	CAWSVGSATGETQYF	TGTGCCTGGAGTGTGGGTAGCGCCACGGGGGAGACCCAGTACTTC
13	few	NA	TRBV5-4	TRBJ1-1	CASSLTGEGEAFF	TGTGCCAGCAGCTTAACCGGGGAAGGTGAAGCTTTCTTT